These 24 T cell receptor beta chains were all obtained from the same sample, sequenced in a study of spatial heterogeneity in lung cancer. Regarding time point: sample taken at primary tumor resection. Unsorted whole RNA samples from tumor, nontumor lung or frozen PBMC were sequenced. TCRdb used MiXCR to reprocess the 5' RACE reads, holding one entry per CDR3 protein. Of several thousand distinct CDR3 sequences in the sample, about 24% are singletons; the top ten hold about 25%. The input for sequencing was PBMCs, taken at surgery. The source of these receptors is a female donor with early-stage non-small cell lung cancer.

This clonotype is medium-sized (0.01 to 0.1%) by share. The size of this beta chain means little, since it is a stray read in a library made for alpha chains. The rearrangement uses TRBV3-1 and TRBJ2-3; D is unresolved. The CDR3 is made up of 13 amino acids. Per germline, CDR1 LGHDT and CDR2 YNNKEL (reference sequence). The germline V and J ends were trimmed by 6 bases and 1 base, with 8 bases remaining between them. The CDR3 sequence is CASSNRRTDTQYF. DNA for the CDR3: TGTGCCAGCAGTAACAGACGCACAGATACGCAGTATTTT.

About this clonotype: Within a library made for alpha chains, this beta chain is off target, and its count is uninformative. The DNA of the CDR3 is TGCAGTGGACAAAAACGGACAGGGAAAAACATTCAGTACTTC. It translates to CSGQKRTGKNIQYF. The V gene is TRBV20-1, the J gene TRBJ2-4, with 8 nucleotides matching TRBD1. This CDR3 region has 14 residues. Germline trimming cut 7 bases from V and 4 bases from J; bases unmatched to any gene: 9. Germline CDR1 is DFQATT and CDR2 is SNEGSKA (reference sequence).

Notes on this clonotype: A much larger clonotype is one base distant, so this may be a read error. This beta chain is an off-target read within a library intended for alpha chains, so its frequency means little. V gene TRBV20-1 combines with J gene TRBJ2-1; D gene ambiguous. The CDR3 has 13 amino acids. The V gene lost 0 bases and the J gene lost 12 bases, with 15 bases spanning the gap. Germline CDR1 is DFQATT and CDR2 is SNEGSKA (reference sequence). In DNA, the CDR3 is TGCAGTGCTAGAGAGTCCCTCTCGACGCGGCAGTTCTTC. Translated, it gives CSARESLSTRQFF.

By frequency in the sample, this clonotype is medium-sized. This beta chain appears as a stray read in a library generated for alpha chains; its size is not informative. J is TRBJ2-4 and V is TRBV7-2; 14 bases are a match to TRBD2. CDR3 length: 20 amino acids. V was pared by 1 base and J by 3 bases, with 11 bases of the junction left unmatched. Germline V gives CDR1 SGHTA, CDR2 FQGNSA. The CDR3 region has the DNA TGTGCCAGCAGCTTAGTTGGGACTAGCGGGAGAGGGTTAGGCAAAAACATTCAGTACTTC. Residues: CASSLVGTSGRGLGKNIQYF.

This clonotype is medium-sized in the sample. This beta chain is a stray sequence in a library constructed for alpha chains; its clone size is not meaningful. The chain couples TRBV5-1 to TRBJ2-3, with D uncertain. This CDR3 spans 15 amino acids. Germline V lookup: CDR1 SGHRS, CDR2 YFSETQ. With 4 bases removed from V and 2 bases from J, the gap between germline ends came to 14 bases. As DNA, the CDR3 is TGCGCCAGCAGCGTCATTCAACAAGACACAGATACGCAGTATTTT. Protein: CASSVIQQDTDTQYF.

This clonotype was detected a few times. This beta chain slipped into a library made for alpha chains as a stray read, so its size is not meaningful. The J gene is TRBJ2-2, the V gene TRBV6-4; 7 positions match TRBD2. CDR3 length equals 17 residues. J lost 5 bases, V lost 5 bases, and 14 bases had no gene match. CDR1 MRHNA and CDR2 SNTAGT come from the germline V gene. The CDR3, as DNA: TGTGCCAGCAGTCCGAGCGGGACTCCCGGGGAAACCGGGGAGCTGTTTTTT. Translating it yields CASSPSGTPGETGELFF.

By sample fraction, this clonotype is medium-sized. Because the library targeted alpha chains, this beta chain is an off-target read whose size means little. The chain is built from TRBV20-1 and TRBJ2-7, with 9 nucleotides matching TRBD2. The germline V gene has CDR1 DFQATT and CDR2 SNEGSKA (reference sequence). This CDR3 contains 11 residues. V lost 3 bases to trimming and J lost 6 bases; unmatched junction nucleotides: 0. CDR3 region: CSASSGSEQYF. For the CDR3, the DNA is TGCAGTGCTAGTAGCGGGAGCGAGCAGTACTTC.

By share, this clonotype ranks as medium-sized. In a library made to pick up alpha chains, this beta chain is a stray read with a size that means little. The rearrangement links TRBV5-4 to TRBJ2-2; TRBD2 aligns across 7 bases. The CDR3 spans 14 residues. Germline CDR1 and CDR2: SGHNT and YYREEE (reference sequence). The V and J ends lost 4 bases and 6 bases, in that order; junction bases with no gene match: 6. Here the CDR3 DNA reads TGTGCCAGCAGCGGGGAGGCGGGAGCCGGGGAGCTGTTTTTT. Its translation: CASSGEAGAGELFF.

For this clonotype: As an off-target read in a library built for alpha chains, this beta chain has a frequency of little significance. The chain couples TRBV4-3 to TRBJ2-7; either TRBD1 or TRBD2 may supply D (5 bases each). Germline-derived CDR1 and CDR2 are LGHNA and YSLEER. Trimming took off 6 bases at V and 0 bases at J, with 12 bases between the two ends. The CDR3 has 14 residues. The CDR3 is CASSPGASSYEQYF. CDR3 DNA sequence: TGCGCCAGCAGTCCCGGGGCTAGCTCCTACGAGCAGTACTTC.

By its share, this clonotype is medium-sized. This beta chain was picked up by a library intended for alpha chains and is off target, so its count carries little meaning. This sequence joins TRBV29-1 and TRBJ2-3; D perhaps matches TRBD2 (6 bases). Germline assignment: CDR1 SQVTM and CDR2 ANQGSEA. This CDR3 region has 15 residues. V was cut by 6 bases and J by 0 bases, with 16 bases left in between. CDR3 amino acids: CSVGPLASSTDTQYF. The CDR3 bases are TGCAGCGTGGGACCCCTAGCGTCTAGCACAGATACGCAGTATTTT.

As to this clonotype: Because the library targeted alpha chains, this beta chain is an off-target read whose size means little. J is TRBJ2-7 and V is TRBV20-1; 9 positions match TRBD2. V shed 3 bases and J 5 bases; nucleotides not matched to a gene: 8. In germline, CDR1 is DFQATT, CDR2 SNEGSKA (reference sequence). This CDR3 is built from 14 residues. For the CDR3, the DNA is TGCAGTGCTAGCTCCGGGACTAGCCCGAACGAGCAGTACTTC. Translating it yields CSASSGTSPNEQYF.

This clonotype was detected a few times. This beta chain is a stray sequence in a library constructed for alpha chains; its clone size is not meaningful. The genes are TRBV5-1 and TRBJ2-7; D may be TRBD1 (6 bases). Germline V gene lookup returns CDR1 SGHRS and CDR2 YFSETQ. This CDR3 has 16 amino acids. V was clipped by 1 base and J by 5 bases, with 19 bases between them. The CDR3 loop reads CASSLSGEFIIDEQYF. The CDR3 bases are TGCGCCAGCAGCTTGTCAGGGGAATTTATAATCGACGAGCAGTACTTC.

In its sample, this clonotype is medium-sized. Because the library targeted alpha chains, this beta chain is an off-target read whose size means little. The chain carries TRBV5-5 and TRBJ2-1; D gene unclear. The V gene's germline CDR1 is SGHKS and CDR2 YYEKEE (reference sequence). V was pared by 2 bases and J by 7 bases, with 13 bases between. This CDR3 is 14 amino acids long. CDR3 nucleotide sequence: TGTGCCAGCAGCTTAATCAACCGAGCAAATGAGCAGTTCTTC. Translation gives CASSLINRANEQFF.

Points on this clonotype: This beta chain is an off-target read within a library intended for alpha chains, so its frequency means little. DNA for the CDR3: TGTGCCAGCACGACCCCCTCGACAGCCAAAAACATTCAGTACTTC. Protein: CASTTPSTAKNIQYF. The chain has TRBV28 and TRBJ2-4; D is ambiguous. Germline values: CDR1 MDHEN, CDR2 SYDVKM. Trimming took 7 bases from V and 0 from J, leaving 13 bases between them. There are 15 residues in the CDR3.

This clonotype qualifies as medium-sized. The library was built for alpha chains, so this beta chain is an off-target read and its size means little. Here the CDR3 DNA reads TGCAGGGGAAACGGGAGGGCCGTCGAGCAGTACTTC. Translating gives CRGNGRAVEQYF. The genes are TRBV20-1 and TRBJ2-7; 8 nucleotides match TRBD2. Looked up from germline, CDR1 is DFQATT and CDR2 is SNEGSKA (reference sequence). The CDR3 runs to 12 residues.

By sample share, this clonotype is medium-sized. This beta chain is a stray sequence in a library constructed for alpha chains; its clone size is not meaningful. The V call is TRBV7-9, the J call TRBJ1-6, with TRBD1 identical over 9 bases. Germline CDR1 reads SEHNR; CDR2 reads FQNEAQ (reference sequence). CDR3 length: 15 residues. The V gene end was trimmed by 4 bases and the J gene end by 10 bases; junction bases not matched to a gene: 8. The CDR3 loop is CASSSRQGVESPLHF. DNA for the CDR3: TGTGCCAGCAGCTCGCGACAGGGGGTAGAATCACCCCTCCACTTT.

In its sample, this clonotype was seen a few times. This beta chain slipped into a library made for alpha chains as a stray read, so its size is not meaningful. The chain carries TRBV5-6 and TRBJ2-7; D not resolved. This CDR3 region has 13 residues. V was cut by 3 bases and J by 6 bases, with 13 bases left in between. Per the germline V gene, CDR1 is SGHDT and CDR2 is YYEEEE. CDR3 region: CASSSTAKREQYF. In DNA form, the CDR3 reads TGTGCCAGCAGCTCGACTGCGAAGCGCGAGCAGTACTTC.

By sample fraction, this clonotype is medium-sized (0.01 to 0.1%). This beta chain is off target for a library built for alpha chains, so its abundance means little. The V gene is TRBV9, the J gene TRBJ2-1, with 11 bases matching TRBD2. V trimming: 3 bases; J trimming: 4 bases; junction bases outside the gene matches: 6. Germline CDR1 is SGDLS and CDR2 is YYNGEE. The CDR3 is made up of 16 amino acids. CDR3 loop: CASSETGTSGYNEQFF. The CDR3 nucleotides read TGTGCCAGCAGCGAGACCGGGACTAGCGGTTACAATGAGCAGTTCTTC. The complete variable domain, with remaining parts taken from reference TRBV9 and TRBJ2-1, reads DSGVTQTPKHLITATGQRVTLRCSPRSGDLSVYWYQQSLDQGLQFLIQYYNGEERAKGNILERFSAQQFPDLHSELNLSSLELGDSALYFCASSETGTSGYNEQFFGPGTRLTVL.

In the case of this clonotype: Since the library was made to target alpha chains, this beta chain is a stray read and its abundance is not meaningful. V is TRBV6-5 and J is TRBJ1-1, with D perhaps matching TRBD1 (6 bases). Germline assignment: CDR1 MNHEY and CDR2 SVGAGI. The CDR3 totals 14 residues. Between the trimmed V and J ends, which lost 9 bases and 4 bases, there was a span of 18 bases. The CDR3: CASQNGGSFTEAFF. The CDR3 bases are TGTGCCAGTCAAAACGGGGGCTCATTCACTGAAGCTTTCTTT.

This clonotype occurred a few times. A read error may produce the germline difference seen at one junction end. As an off-target read in a library built for alpha chains, this beta chain has a frequency of little significance. As DNA, the CDR3 is TGCAGTGCCGTACAGGGTGGTGGGTCGGATTTACTACTCTTC. Its protein product is CSAVQGGGSDLLLF. This chain connects TRBV20-1 to TRBJ2-7; a weak D match, TRBD1 (6 bases). CDR1 is DFQATT and CDR2 is SNEGSKA in the germline V gene (reference sequence). The CDR3 length is 14 residues.

This clonotype is labeled as large. The library was prepared for alpha chains; this beta chain is a stray read, so its frequency means little. The chain carries TRBV4-3 and TRBJ2-7; D unresolved. Germline CDR1 LGHNA, CDR2 YSLEER. This CDR3 has 14 residues. The germline V and J ends were trimmed by 0 bases and 0 bases, with 6 bases remaining between them. As DNA, the CDR3 is TGCGCCAGCAGCCAAGACAGTCTCTCCTACGAGCAGTACTTC. Translated, it gives CASSQDSLSYEQYF.

In its sample, this clonotype ranks as medium-sized (0.01 to 0.1%). This beta chain slipped into a library made for alpha chains as a stray read, so its size is not meaningful. The chain is built from TRBV7-9 and TRBJ2-5, with D maybe TRBD1 (5 bases). Germline CDR1 and CDR2: SEHNR and FQNEAQ (reference sequence). V shed 3 bases and J shed 4 bases, with 9 bases lying between them. The CDR3 is 13 amino acids. Here the CDR3 DNA reads TGTGCCAGCAGCTTGACAGTGGGAGAGACCCAGTACTTC. The encoded protein is CASSLTVGETQYF.

This clonotype rates as medium-sized. A library prepared for alpha chains yielded this beta chain as an off-target read; its size is of little meaning. The chain employs TRBV27 and TRBJ1-2; the D gene is possibly TRBD1 (5 bases). CDR3 length: 14 amino acids. CDR1 MNHEY and CDR2 SMNVEV come from the germline V gene (reference sequence). The V end lost 5 bases, the J end lost 4 bases, and 14 bases lay between the germline ends. CDR3 DNA sequence: TGTGCCAGCAGTCAGTCCGGGACTCGCTATGGCTACACCTTC. As protein: CASSQSGTRYGYTF.

In regard to this clonotype: No conserved phenylalanine or tryptophan is present at the end of the CDR3, so a read error is the likely explanation. Being off target in a library aimed at alpha chains, this beta chain has a size of little meaning. This chain links TRBV7-2 with TRBJ2-3, with 11 positions matching TRBD2. This CDR3 region has 15 residues. From germline, CDR1 is SGHTA and CDR2 FQGNSA. Losses at the gene ends were 5 bases for V and 6 bases for J; bases not matched to a gene: 7. This chain's CDR3 is CASSPVAGGRDTQYS. The CDR3 region has the DNA TGTGCCAGCAGCCCTGTAGCGGGAGGGCGGGATACGCAGTATTCT.